The clone carrying this TCR beta chain has a count of ten or more. The sample comes from a study of human T cells and chemical hapten exposure. About the research overall: Diphenylcyclopropenone was applied weekly to patients' scalps across the roughly 23-week study. Patch tests put 0.01% DPC on the upper back, and the results were checked at 6 days.

Time point specified: patch test 1, 2 weeks after DPC sensitization. Treatment defined: therapeutic diphenylcyclopropenone sensitization with weekly scalp DPC. MiXCR, run by TCRdb on the RACE reads, gives a single entry per CDR3 protein. Here the sample spans some 49,000 distinct CDR3 sequences, 9.3% being singletons. Germline-derived CDR1 and CDR2 are SGHKS and YYEKEE (reference sequence). V was clipped by 3 bases and J by 5 bases, with 21 bases between them. The CDR3 covers 17 residues. This specimen consisted of whole blood, obtained in connection with sensitization to the hapten diphenylcyclopropenone (DPC). The rearrangement uses TRBV5-5 and TRBJ1-5; weak D call: TRBD1 (5 bases). The TCR comes from a woman aged 50 to 60 with alopecia areata. Some clones in this sample may be carry-over from other donors' samples. The CDR3 nucleotides read TGTGCCAGCAGCTCGAGATGGACACCTGGACGACATCAGCCCCAGCATTTT. Its translation: CASSSRWTPGRHQPQHF.